These 19 T cell receptor beta chains originate from one sample sequenced in a study of blood T cell repertoires in COVID-19. Some clones are missing from TCRdb's copy, which holds only in-frame ones; the method was immunoSEQ multiplex PCR. The sample consists of some 150,000 clones, around 90% of them appearing once. Sample: peripheral blood. These receptors were collected from a woman between 50 and 59 years old with acute or convalescent COVID-19.

This chain uses TRBV5-4 with TRBJ2-7; 11 nucleotides line up with TRBD1. Trimming at V came to 4 bases and at J to 3 bases, leaving 3 bases not matched to a gene. The V gene's germline CDR1 is SGHNT and CDR2 YYREEE (reference sequence). This CDR3 contains 14 residues. The CDR3 protein is CASSADRGHYEQYF. The DNA of the CDR3 is TGTGCCAGCAGCGCGGACAGGGGGCACTACGAGCAGTACTTC.

This sequence joins TRBV7-2 and TRBJ2-7; TRBD1 matches 7 bases. With 4 bases clipped from V and 3 bases from J, the junction kept 6 bases outside the gene matches. Per germline, CDR1 SGHTA and CDR2 FQGNSA. This CDR3 region has 14 residues. Written as DNA, the CDR3 is TGTGCCAGCAGCTACATGGACAGGAACTACGAGCAGTACTTC. Its translation: CASSYMDRNYEQYF.

The chain links TRBV12-3 or TRBV12-4 to TRBJ2-7; 8 bases are a match to TRBD2. The CDR3 extends over 13 amino acids. Germline trimming cut 6 bases from V and 6 bases from J; bases unmatched to any gene: 7. The CDR3 is CASSLSGIGEQYF. The CDR3 coding sequence is TGTGCCAGCAGCCTTAGCGGGATAGGCGAGCAGTACTTC.

This chain uses TRBV13 with TRBJ1-1; TRBD1 matches 7 bases. This CDR3 is 15 amino acids long. V shed 7 bases, J shed 0 bases, and the junction held 8 bases outside the gene matches. Germline loops: CDR1 PRHDT, CDR2 FYEKMQ (reference sequence). The CDR3 DNA is TGTGCCAGCATCAGGGGGGACAGATTGAACACTGAAGCTTTCTTT. It is translated as CASIRGDRLNTEAFF.

V is TRBV7-9 and J is TRBJ1-2; 7 nucleotides agree with TRBD1. Germline assignment: CDR1 SEHNR and CDR2 FQNEAQ (reference sequence). The CDR3 runs 13 residues. Germline trimming cut 5 bases from V and 5 bases from J; bases unmatched to any gene: 5. The DNA of the CDR3 is TGTGCCAGCAGCCGGGACAGCACATATGGCTACACCTTC. Encoded protein: CASSRDSTYGYTF.

The chain recombines TRBV11-3 with TRBJ2-2, with TRBD1 as a possible D gene (5 bases). The V end was cut by 1 base, the J end by 4 bases, with 10 bases between. The V gene's germline CDR1 is SGHNT and CDR2 YENEEA. This CDR3 contains 15 residues. The CDR3, as DNA: TGTGCCAGCAGCTTAGGGGTAGGGGTCACCGGGGAGCTGTTTTTT. As protein: CASSLGVGVTGELFF.

J is TRBJ1-2 and V is TRBV30; the D gene is possibly TRBD1 (6 bases). The CDR3 loop spans 14 amino acids. Trimming took off 2 bases at V and 0 bases at J, with 10 bases between the two ends. Germline CDR1 is GTSNPN and CDR2 is SVGIG (reference sequence). The CDR3 protein is CAWSIGQTNYGYTF. The CDR3 nucleotides are TGTGCCTGGAGTATAGGACAGACTAACTATGGCTACACCTTC.

This clone came up a few times. The chain carries TRBV9 and TRBJ2-5; 11 nucleotides align to TRBD2. The CDR3 covers 16 residues. The V gene end was trimmed by 4 bases and the J gene end by 4 bases; junction bases not matched to a gene: 9. In germline, CDR1 is SGDLS, CDR2 YYNGEE. In DNA form, the CDR3 reads TGTGCCAGCAGCTTCTTATTAGCGGGAGGGGGAGAGACCCAGTACTTC. This encodes CASSFLLAGGGETQYF.

The chain recombines TRBV19 with TRBJ1-4, with D maybe TRBD1 (6 bases). Trimming pared 3 bases from V and 7 bases from J, leaving 15 bases between. Germline CDR1 LNHDA, CDR2 SQIVND (reference sequence). This CDR3 comprises 15 residues. The CDR3 DNA reads as TGTGCCAGTAGTATTACCGGGGACATGCCTGAAAAACTGTTTTTT. As protein: CASSITGDMPEKLFF.

This chain connects TRBV4-1 to TRBJ2-1; 7 nucleotides line up with TRBD2. The trim removed 3 bases at V and 14 bases at J, leaving 10 bases unmatched. The V gene's germline CDR1 is MGHRA and CDR2 YSYEKL. The CDR3 length is 13 residues. DNA for the CDR3: TGCGCCAGCAGCCATACTATGGGGGGGGTTGAGTTCTTC. The encoded protein is CASSHTMGGVEFF.

The CDR3 DNA sequence: TGTGCCAGCACGCCAGCGGGGGGGCTTGCAGAGACCCAGTACTTC. Translating it yields CASTPAGGLAETQYF. The V and J genes are TRBV2 and TRBJ2-5; 10 bases align to TRBD2. CDR3 size: 15 residues. V was clipped by 7 bases and J by 4 bases; unmatched bases: 9. Germline V gives CDR1 SNHLY, CDR2 FYNNEI. The full variable domain, with the rest looked up from reference TRBV2 and TRBJ2-5, is EPEVTQTPSHQVTQMGQEVILRCVPISNHLYFYWYRQILGQKVEFLVSFYNNEISEKSEIFDDQFSVERPDGSNFTLKIRSTKLEDSAMYFCASTPAGGLAETQYFGPGTRLLVL.

The gene calls are TRBV5-1 and TRBJ1-4; unclear D gene. The CDR3 consists of 15 residues. Trimming took 0 bases from V and 5 from J, leaving 11 bases between them. The V gene's germline CDR1 is SGHRS and CDR2 YFSETQ. CDR3 protein: CASSLDRGRNEKLFF. DNA of the CDR3: TGCGCCAGCAGCTTGGATCGGGGAAGAAATGAAAAACTGTTTTTT. The full variable domain, completed using reference TRBV5-1 and TRBJ1-4, is KAGVTQTPRYLIKTRGQQVTLSCSPISGHRSVSWYQQTPGQGLQFLFEYFSETQRNKGNFPGRFSGRQFSNSRSEMNVSTLELGDSALYLCASSLDRGRNEKLFFGSGTQLSVL.

DNA for the CDR3: TGTGCCAGCAGCTTAATCTCTAGCGGGGGCACAGATACGCAGTATTTT. It codes for CASSLISSGGTDTQYF. The chain couples TRBV7-3 to TRBJ2-3; TRBD2 aligns across 9 bases. With V trimmed by 1 base and J by 1 base, 3 bases remained unmatched. There are 16 residues in the CDR3. Germline lookup yields CDR1 SGHTA and CDR2 FQGTGA.

This rearrangement joins TRBV19 to TRBJ2-1, with TRBD2 matching 8 bases. Looked up from germline, CDR1 is LNHDA and CDR2 is SQIVND (reference sequence). After removal of 5 bases from V and 4 bases from J, the junction contained 7 bases not matched to a gene. The CDR3 runs 15 residues. The CDR3 DNA is TGTGCCAGTAGTCGTACTAGCGGTCTATACAATGAGCAGTTCTTC. Its protein is CASSRTSGLYNEQFF.

The table lists this clone with a count of one. The V call is TRBV9, the J call TRBJ1-6, with D unresolved. This CDR3 has 16 residues. Looked up from germline, CDR1 is SGDLS and CDR2 is YYNGEE. Trimming removed 2 bases at V and 4 bases at J, with 13 bases between. Here the CDR3 reads CASSVDYSGYNSPLHF. In nucleotides, the CDR3 is TGTGCCAGCAGCGTCGACTATTCGGGGTATAATTCACCCCTCCACTTT.

This chain joins TRBV18 and TRBJ2-1; 11 bases agree with TRBD1. The CDR3 extends over 15 amino acids. The trim removed 4 bases at V and 5 bases at J, leaving 4 bases unmatched. Germline V gives CDR1 KGHSH, CDR2 LQKENI. In DNA, the CDR3 is TGTGCCAGCTCACAGCCGGGACAGGGGGACAATGAGCAGTTCTTC. This sequence encodes CASSQPGQGDNEQFF. Full variable domain (remainder filled in from reference TRBV18 and TRBJ2-1): NAGVMQNPRHLVRRRGQEARLRCSPMKGHSHVYWYRQLPEEGLKFMVYLQKENIIDESGMPKERFSAEFPKEGPSILRIQQVVRGDSAAYFCASSQPGQGDNEQFFGPGTRLTVL.

V is TRBV5-6 and J is TRBJ1-3; D is unclear. With 6 bases removed from V and 0 bases from J, the gap between germline ends came to 10 bases. In germline, CDR1 is SGHDT, CDR2 YYEEEE. The CDR3 is 14 residues long. Here the CDR3 DNA reads TGTGCCAGCACTGAGGGCGACTCTGGAAACACCATATATTTT. Translating it yields CASTEGDSGNTIYF.

The chain couples TRBV11-2 to TRBJ2-1; a weak D match, TRBD2 (5 bases). The V and J ends lost 2 bases and 12 bases respectively, with 11 bases between them. Germline V CDR1 and CDR2: SGHAT, FQNNGV. This CDR3 has 12 amino acids. The CDR3 spells CASSLTPGWQFF. The CDR3 DNA is TGTGCCAGCAGCTTAACCCCGGGGTGGCAGTTCTTC.

This clone appeared once. V gene TRBV19 combines with J gene TRBJ2-1; no clear D. Trimming removed 2 bases from V and 2 bases from J, with 4 bases in between. The germline V gene has CDR1 LNHDA and CDR2 SQIVND (reference sequence). CDR3 length: 13 amino acids. DNA of the CDR3: TGTGCCAGTAGTATAAATACCTACAATGAGCAGTTCTTC. The encoded protein is CASSINTYNEQFF.